Below, 5 T cell receptor beta chains from the same sample are listed, as sequenced in a study of shared clonotypes between healthy human individuals. Sequenced by immunoSEQ multiplex PCR; TCRdb stores in-frame clones only, minus some. There are 950,000 to 1,100,000 clones in the sample; more than 65% occur only once, and approximately 1.5% lies in the top ten. Sequenced input: memory CD4+ T cells sorted from blood. Regarding subset: CD45RA-negative fraction. The receptors were gathered from a man in his late teens or twenties in good health.

Points on this clone: In the same sample, other DNA sequences code for this CDR3. V is TRBV18 and J is TRBJ2-7; D is perhaps TRBD1 (5 bases). Germline values: CDR1 KGHSH, CDR2 LQKENI. V dropped 3 bases and J dropped 6 bases, with 9 bases sitting between them. CDR3 size: 12 residues. CDR3 sequence (DNA): TGTGCCAGCTCACCTCAGGGTGTCGAGCAGTACTTC. It encodes CASSPQGVEQYF.

This chain uses TRBV6-6 with TRBJ2-1; 7 nucleotides align to TRBD2. This CDR3 is built from 13 residues. Germline CDR1 reads MNHNY; CDR2 reads SVGAGI (reference sequence). V was clipped by 2 bases and J by 16 bases; unmatched bases: 11. The CDR3, as DNA: TGTGCCAGCAGTTACCTGGGGGGGAGCACCTCCTTCTTC. It is translated as CASSYLGGSTSFF.

J is TRBJ1-3 and V is TRBV6-1, with TRBD1 matching 10 bases. Germline lookup yields CDR1 MNHNS and CDR2 SASEGT. The CDR3 has 15 residues. With V trimmed by 8 bases and J by 1 base, 5 bases remained unmatched. The CDR3 DNA is TGTGCCAGCGGGGACAGGGGACTTTCTGGAAACACCATATATTTT. It is translated as CASGDRGLSGNTIYF.

The gene calls are TRBV5-1 and TRBJ1-1, with 7 bases identical to TRBD1. This CDR3 contains 15 residues. Germline-derived CDR1 and CDR2 are SGHRS and YFSETQ. V dropped 4 bases and J dropped 0; count of bases not matched to a gene: 6. This chain's CDR3 is CASSARQGLNTEAFF. CDR3 nucleotide sequence: TGCGCCAGCAGCGCCCGACAGGGCCTGAACACTGAAGCTTTCTTT.

The table lists this clone with a count of one. This specimen includes other DNA sequences encoding the same CDR3. V usage is TRBV5-1 and J usage is TRBJ2-7, with 8 positions matching TRBD2. Germline values: CDR1 SGHRS, CDR2 YFSETQ. This CDR3 contains 14 residues. V was clipped by 3 bases and J by 1 base; unmatched bases: 3. The CDR3 reads CASSSGGGSYEQYF. The CDR3 DNA is TGCGCCAGCAGCTCAGGCGGGGGGTCCTACGAGCAGTACTTC.